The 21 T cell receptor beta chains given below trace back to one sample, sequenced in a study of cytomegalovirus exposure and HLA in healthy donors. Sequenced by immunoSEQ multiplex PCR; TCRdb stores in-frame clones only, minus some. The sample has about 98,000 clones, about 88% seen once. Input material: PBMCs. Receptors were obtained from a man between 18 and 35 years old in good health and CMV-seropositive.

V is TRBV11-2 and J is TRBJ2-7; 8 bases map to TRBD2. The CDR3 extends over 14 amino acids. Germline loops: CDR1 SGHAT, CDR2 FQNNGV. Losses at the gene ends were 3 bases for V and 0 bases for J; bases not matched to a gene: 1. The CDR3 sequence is CASSLAGGSYEQYF. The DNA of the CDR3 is TGTGCCAGCAGCTTGGCGGGGGGCTCCTACGAGCAGTACTTC. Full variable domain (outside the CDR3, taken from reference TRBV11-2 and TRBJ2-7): EAGVAQSPRYKIIEKRQSVAFWCNPISGHATLYWYQQILGQGPKLLIQFQNNGVVDDSQLPKDRFSAERLKGVDSTLKIQPAKLEDSAVYLCASSLAGGSYEQYFGPGTRLTVT.

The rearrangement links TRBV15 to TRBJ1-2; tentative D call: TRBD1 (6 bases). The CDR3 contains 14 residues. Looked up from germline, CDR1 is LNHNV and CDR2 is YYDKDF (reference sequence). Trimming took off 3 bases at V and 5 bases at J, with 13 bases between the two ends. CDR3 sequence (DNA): TGTGCCACCAGCAGGGACAGTCTCCTTTATGGCTACACCTTC. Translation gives CATSRDSLLYGYTF.

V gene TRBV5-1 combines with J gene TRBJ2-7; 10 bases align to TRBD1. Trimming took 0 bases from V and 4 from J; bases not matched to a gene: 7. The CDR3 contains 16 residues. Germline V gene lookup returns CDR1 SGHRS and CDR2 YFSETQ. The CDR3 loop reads CASSLVTGGFRYEQYF. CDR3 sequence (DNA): TGCGCCAGCAGCTTGGTGACAGGGGGCTTCAGATACGAGCAGTACTTC.

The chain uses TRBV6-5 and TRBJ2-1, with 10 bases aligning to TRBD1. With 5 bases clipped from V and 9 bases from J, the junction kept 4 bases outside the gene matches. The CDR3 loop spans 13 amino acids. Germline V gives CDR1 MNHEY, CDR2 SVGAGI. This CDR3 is CASSRDRGTEQFF. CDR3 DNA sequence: TGTGCCAGCAGTCGGGACAGGGGTACTGAGCAGTTCTTC.

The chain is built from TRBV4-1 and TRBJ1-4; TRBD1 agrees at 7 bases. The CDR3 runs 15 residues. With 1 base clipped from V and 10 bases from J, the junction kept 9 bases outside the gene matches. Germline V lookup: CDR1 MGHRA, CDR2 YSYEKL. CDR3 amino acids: CASSQGQGDVRKLFF. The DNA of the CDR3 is TGCGCCAGCAGCCAAGGACAGGGAGACGTCCGAAAACTGTTTTTT.

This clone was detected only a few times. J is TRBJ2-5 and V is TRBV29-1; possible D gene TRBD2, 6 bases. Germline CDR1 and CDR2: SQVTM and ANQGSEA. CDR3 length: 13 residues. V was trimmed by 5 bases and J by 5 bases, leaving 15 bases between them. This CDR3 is CSVTPEGRETQYF. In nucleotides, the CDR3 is TGCAGCGTTACTCCCGAGGGGAGGGAGACCCAGTACTTC.

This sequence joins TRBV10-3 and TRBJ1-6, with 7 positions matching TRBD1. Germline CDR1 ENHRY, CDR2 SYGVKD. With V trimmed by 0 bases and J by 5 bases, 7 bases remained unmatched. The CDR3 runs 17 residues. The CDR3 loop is CAISESRGGGNNSPLHF. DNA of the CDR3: TGTGCCATCAGTGAGTCGAGAGGGGGCGGCAATAATTCACCCCTCCACTTT.

CDR3 sequence (DNA): TGTGCCATCAGTGAGTCAGGGGAACCAGGGTACTTC. As protein: CAISESGEPGYF. V is TRBV10-3 and J is TRBJ2-7; possible D gene TRBD1, 5 bases. This CDR3 region has 12 residues. V lost 0 bases and J 12 bases, leaving 12 bases between the germline ends. Germline V CDR1 and CDR2: ENHRY, SYGVKD.

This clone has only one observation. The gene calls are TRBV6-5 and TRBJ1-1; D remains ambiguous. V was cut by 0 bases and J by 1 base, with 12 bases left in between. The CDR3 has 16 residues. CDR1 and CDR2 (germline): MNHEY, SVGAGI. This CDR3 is CASSYSIYRKNTEAFF. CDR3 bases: TGTGCCAGCAGTTACTCGATTTATAGAAAGAACACTGAAGCTTTCTTT.

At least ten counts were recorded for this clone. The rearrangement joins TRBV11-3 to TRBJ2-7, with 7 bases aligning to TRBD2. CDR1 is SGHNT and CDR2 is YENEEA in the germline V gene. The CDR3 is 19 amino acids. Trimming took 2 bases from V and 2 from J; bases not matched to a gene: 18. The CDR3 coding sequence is TGTGCCAGCAGCTTATATCGCGGCGTTGCGAGCGGGATACCCTACGAGCAGTACTTC. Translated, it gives CASSLYRGVASGIPYEQYF.

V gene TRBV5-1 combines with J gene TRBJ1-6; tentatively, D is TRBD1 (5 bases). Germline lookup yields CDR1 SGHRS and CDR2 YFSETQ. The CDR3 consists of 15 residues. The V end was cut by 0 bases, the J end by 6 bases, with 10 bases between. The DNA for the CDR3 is TGCGCCAGCAGCTTGGGGTCAGGGTTTAATTCACCCCTCCACTTT. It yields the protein CASSLGSGFNSPLHF.

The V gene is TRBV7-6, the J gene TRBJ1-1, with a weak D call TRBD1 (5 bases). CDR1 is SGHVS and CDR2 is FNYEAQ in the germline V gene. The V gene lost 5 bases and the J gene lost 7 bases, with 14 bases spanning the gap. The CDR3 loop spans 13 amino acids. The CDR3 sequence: CASSQGTDDEAFF. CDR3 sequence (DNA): TGTGCCAGCAGCCAAGGGACTGACGATGAAGCTTTCTTT. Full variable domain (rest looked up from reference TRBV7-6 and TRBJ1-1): GAGVSQSPRYKVTKRGQDVALRCDPISGHVSLYWYRQALGQGPEFLTYFNYEAQQDKSGLPNDRFSAERPEGSISTLTIQRTEQRDSAMYRCASSQGTDDEAFFGQGTRLTVV.

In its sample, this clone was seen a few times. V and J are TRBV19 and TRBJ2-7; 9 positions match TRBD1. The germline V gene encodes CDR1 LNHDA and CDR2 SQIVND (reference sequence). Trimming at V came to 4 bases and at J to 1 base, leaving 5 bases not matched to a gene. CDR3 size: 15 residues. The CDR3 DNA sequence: TGTGCCAGTAGTACAGGGACAGGGTGGTCCTACGAGCAGTACTTC. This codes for CASSTGTGWSYEQYF.

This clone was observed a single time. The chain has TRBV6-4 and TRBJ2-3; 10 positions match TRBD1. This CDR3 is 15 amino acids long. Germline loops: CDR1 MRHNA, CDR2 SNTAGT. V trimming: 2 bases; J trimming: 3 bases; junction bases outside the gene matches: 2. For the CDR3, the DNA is TGTGCCAGCAGTGACGGACAGGGGGAAACAGATACGCAGTATTTT. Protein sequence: CASSDGQGETDTQYF.

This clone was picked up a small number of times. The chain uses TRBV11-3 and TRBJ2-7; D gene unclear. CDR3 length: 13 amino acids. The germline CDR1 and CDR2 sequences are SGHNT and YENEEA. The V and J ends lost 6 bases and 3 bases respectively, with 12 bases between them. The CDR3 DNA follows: TGTGCCAGCAGTCCCCTGTGGAGCTACGAGCAGTACTTC. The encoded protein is CASSPLWSYEQYF. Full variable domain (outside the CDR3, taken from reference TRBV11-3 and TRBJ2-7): EAGVVQSPRYKIIEKKQPVAFWCNPISGHNTLYWYLQNLGQGPELLIRYENEEAVDDSQLPKDRFSAERLKGVDSTLKIQPAELGDSAVYLCASSPLWSYEQYFGPGTRLTVT.

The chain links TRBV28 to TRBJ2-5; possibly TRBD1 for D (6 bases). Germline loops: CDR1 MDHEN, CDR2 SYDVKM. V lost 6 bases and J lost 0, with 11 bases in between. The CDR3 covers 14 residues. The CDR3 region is CASRSTGHQETQYF. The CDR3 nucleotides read TGTGCCAGCAGATCTACAGGGCACCAAGAGACCCAGTACTTC.

CDR3 sequence reads: CSVVLAGGTTDTQYF. CDR3 nucleotides: TGCAGCGTTGTCCTAGCGGGAGGTACCACAGATACGCAGTATTTT. The J gene is TRBJ2-3, the V gene TRBV29-1, with 11 bases fitting TRBD2. This CDR3 contains 15 residues. Germline-derived CDR1 and CDR2 are SQVTM and ANQGSEA. Losses at the gene ends were 4 bases for V and 2 bases for J; bases not matched to a gene: 5.

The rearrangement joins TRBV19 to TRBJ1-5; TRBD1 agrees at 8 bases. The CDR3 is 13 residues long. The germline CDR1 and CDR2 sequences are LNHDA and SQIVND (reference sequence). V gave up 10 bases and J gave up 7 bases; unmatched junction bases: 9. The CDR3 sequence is CATLDRGGQPQHF. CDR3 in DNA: TGTGCCACCCTCGACAGGGGAGGACAGCCCCAGCATTTT.

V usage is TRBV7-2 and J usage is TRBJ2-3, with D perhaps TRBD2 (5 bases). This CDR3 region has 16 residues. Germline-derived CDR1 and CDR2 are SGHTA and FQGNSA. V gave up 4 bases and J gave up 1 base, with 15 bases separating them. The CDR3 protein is CASSSIRGFGTDTQYF. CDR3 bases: TGTGCCAGCAGCTCGATTAGAGGGTTCGGCACAGATACGCAGTATTTT.

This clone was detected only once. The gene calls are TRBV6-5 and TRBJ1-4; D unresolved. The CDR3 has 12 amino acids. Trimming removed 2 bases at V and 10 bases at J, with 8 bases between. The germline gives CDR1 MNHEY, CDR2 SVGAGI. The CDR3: CASSYDPGKLFF. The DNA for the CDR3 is TGTGCCAGCAGTTACGACCCGGGAAAACTGTTTTTT.

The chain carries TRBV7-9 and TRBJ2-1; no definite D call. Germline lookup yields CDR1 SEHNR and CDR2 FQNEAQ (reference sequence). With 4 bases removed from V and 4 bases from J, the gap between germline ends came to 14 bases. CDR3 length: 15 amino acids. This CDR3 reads CASSSLYDNYNEQFF. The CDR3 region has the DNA TGTGCCAGCAGCTCATTATACGACAATTACAATGAGCAGTTCTTC. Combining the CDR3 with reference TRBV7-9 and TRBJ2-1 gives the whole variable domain DTGVSQNPRHKITKRGQNVTFRCDPISEHNRLYWYRQTLGQGPEFLTYFQNEAQLEKSRLLSDRFSAERPKGSFSTLEIQRTEQGDSAMYLCASSSLYDNYNEQFFGPGTRLTVL.